Listed below are T cell receptor beta chains from one sample, sequenced in a study. MiXCR was run by TCRdb on the 5' RACE reads, yielding one entry per CDR3 protein. This table holds tens of thousands of distinct CDR3 sequences, approximately 19% found once. Source material: naive CD4+ T cells sorted from a lymph node. Receptor source: a female donor with breast cancer. The CDR3 runs from the conserved cysteine through the conserved F or W. Fields, in order: J gene, V gene, CDR3 protein.

j_call: TRBJ2-2
v_call: TRBV7-6
cdr3_aa: CASSLGAVAGPNTGELFF

j_call: TRBJ2-3
v_call: TRBV7-2
cdr3_aa: CASSPPSTDTQYF

j_call: TRBJ2-3
v_call: TRBV20-1
cdr3_aa: CSPTRGGVADTQYF

j_call: TRBJ2-3
v_call: TRBV7-9
cdr3_aa: CASTPGGSDTQYF

j_call: TRBJ2-1
v_call: TRBV27
cdr3_aa: CASSARLAGDTNEQFF

j_call: TRBJ2-1
v_call: TRBV10-3
cdr3_aa: CATGGTSADGQFF

j_call: TRBJ2-1
v_call: TRBV7-9
cdr3_aa: CATQREGSYNEQFF

j_call: TRBJ1-1
v_call: TRBV5-1
cdr3_aa: CASSLAGQDTEAFF

j_call: TRBJ1-1
v_call: TRBV20-1
cdr3_aa: CSALTTLNTEAFF

j_call: TRBJ2-3
v_call: TRBV5-5
cdr3_aa: CASSLAGTGRDTQYF

j_call: TRBJ1-1
v_call: TRBV7-8
cdr3_aa: CASSLEGEAFF

j_call: TRBJ1-5
v_call: TRBV5-4
cdr3_aa: CASSLDGYQPQHF

j_call: TRBJ1-2
v_call: TRBV4-2
cdr3_aa: CASSRRAGGVNYGYTF

j_call: TRBJ2-2
v_call: TRBV6-5
cdr3_aa: CASRPQGAHRELFF

j_call: TRBJ2-7
v_call: TRBV20-1
cdr3_aa: CSARASGRLNEQYF

j_call: TRBJ2-1
v_call: TRBV20-1
cdr3_aa: CSAPDNTDEQFF

j_call: TRBJ2-7
v_call: TRBV7-2
cdr3_aa: CAGSSYREYYEQYF

j_call: TRBJ2-3
v_call: TRBV3-1
cdr3_aa: CASSQERWTSDTQYF

j_call: TRBJ1-5
v_call: TRBV5-1
cdr3_aa: CASSQGQGGQPQHF

j_call: TRBJ2-2
v_call: TRBV11-3
cdr3_aa: CASSLEAATGELFF

j_call: TRBJ2-1
v_call: TRBV6-5
cdr3_aa: CASRATTPSYNEQFF

j_call: TRBJ2-5
v_call: TRBV6-1
cdr3_aa: CASSRGQETQYF

j_call: TRBJ1-1
v_call: TRBV7-9
cdr3_aa: CASSPGVGQNTEAFF

j_call: TRBJ2-1
v_call: TRBV5-1
cdr3_aa: CASSLDRVNEQFF

j_call: TRBJ1-2
v_call: TRBV12-3/TRBV12-4
cdr3_aa: CASSLVLDAYGYTF

j_call: TRBJ2-1
v_call: TRBV30
cdr3_aa: CAWSSRLAGYNEQFF

j_call: TRBJ2-3
v_call: TRBV15
cdr3_aa: CATSTGADTQYF

j_call: TRBJ1-2
v_call: TRBV7-9
cdr3_aa: CASSRPAVGTQANYGYTF

j_call: TRBJ2-7
v_call: TRBV7-2
cdr3_aa: CAISLDGGGSYEQYF

j_call: TRBJ1-4
v_call: TRBV7-9
cdr3_aa: CASSLMVNEKLFF

j_call: TRBJ2-2
v_call: TRBV15
cdr3_aa: CATSREVAGGRFAGELFF

j_call: TRBJ2-6
v_call: TRBV5-6
cdr3_aa: CASSPGTFLSGANVLTF

j_call: TRBJ2-7
v_call: TRBV20-1
cdr3_aa: CSARDAGSSYEQYF

j_call: TRBJ1-1
v_call: TRBV11-2
cdr3_aa: CASSLVVTEAFF

j_call: TRBJ2-1
v_call: TRBV4-3
cdr3_aa: CASSQELAGDREQFF

j_call: TRBJ1-1
v_call: TRBV20-1
cdr3_aa: CSARDRGRADTEAFF

j_call: TRBJ2-2
v_call: TRBV10-3
cdr3_aa: CATGGPNTGELFF

j_call: TRBJ2-2
v_call: TRBV20-1
cdr3_aa: CSASRQGRTGELFF

j_call: TRBJ2-1
v_call: TRBV7-6
cdr3_aa: CASSLRPAGPSGEYNEQFF

j_call: TRBJ2-5
v_call: TRBV5-1
cdr3_aa: CASSTDGQPEETQYF

j_call: TRBJ2-7
v_call: TRBV12-3/TRBV12-4
cdr3_aa: CASRGGQGEQYF

j_call: TRBJ1-1
v_call: TRBV10-3
cdr3_aa: CAAGGQMNTEAFF

j_call: TRBJ1-5
v_call: TRBV5-1
cdr3_aa: CASSSGQPQGPQHF

j_call: TRBJ2-7
v_call: TRBV5-1
cdr3_aa: CASSSLGGLNEQYF

j_call: TRBJ1-2
v_call: TRBV4-1
cdr3_aa: CASSQVQGDGYTF

j_call: TRBJ1-2
v_call: TRBV10-3
cdr3_aa: CAISDDSLGYGYTF

j_call: TRBJ2-3
v_call: TRBV12-3/TRBV12-4
cdr3_aa: CASSPGPRTTQYF

j_call: TRBJ1-1
v_call: TRBV18
cdr3_aa: CASSPGREREAFF

j_call: TRBJ2-7
v_call: TRBV5-4
cdr3_aa: CAVRNRSSLSWQYF

j_call: TRBJ1-1
v_call: TRBV6-2/TRBV6-3
cdr3_aa: CASSYIGGRGEAFF

j_call: TRBJ2-1
v_call: TRBV6-5
cdr3_aa: CASSTERGSSSYNEQFF

j_call: TRBJ1-1
v_call: TRBV12-3/TRBV12-4
cdr3_aa: CASTPGFTEAFF

j_call: TRBJ2-5
v_call: TRBV28
cdr3_aa: CASTSTSGAGGSQYF

j_call: TRBJ2-2
v_call: TRBV28
cdr3_aa: CASSYQQGGTGELFF